The 20 T cell receptor beta chains listed next were all sequenced from one sample in a study of T cell repertoires in cytomegalovirus infection. For these TCRs, the target antigens are not known. Via MiXCR, TCRdb re-called the reads, giving one row per CDR3 protein. The sample yields some 480,000 distinct CDR3 sequences, 30% to 40% seen once. Source: cultured PBMCs, taken from culture after CMV antigen stimulation. The receptors here all came from a human donor in good health (CMV status not recorded). Some clones in this sample may be carry-over from other donors' samples.

The rearrangement joins TRBV6-2 or TRBV6-3 to TRBJ1-6, with 7 bases that match TRBD1. The CDR3 runs to 15 residues. CDR1 MNHEY and CDR2 SVGEGT come from the germline V gene. V shed 2 bases, J shed 5 bases, and the junction held 3 bases outside the gene matches. In DNA form, the CDR3 reads TGTGCCAGCAGTTACGGACAGGCCAATAATTCACCCCTCCACTTT. Translation gives CASSYGQANNSPLHF.

The chain has TRBV2 and TRBJ2-7; 8 bases line up with TRBD2. From germline, CDR1 is SNHLY and CDR2 FYNNEI. V lost 8 bases, J lost 2 bases, and 14 bases stayed unmatched. The CDR3 is made up of 16 amino acids. CDR3 DNA sequence: TGTGCCAGCGCCGGCGGACACCTGGGACTAGCCTACGAGCAGTACTTC. Protein product: CASAGGHLGLAYEQYF.

V gene TRBV23-1 combines with J gene TRBJ2-7; the D gene is possibly TRBD2 (6 bases). TRBV23-1 is reported as an ORF; its role is uncertain. There are 16 residues in the CDR3. The V gene lost 3 bases and the J gene lost 2 bases, with 17 bases spanning the gap. CDR3 DNA: TGCGCCAGCAGTCACGGGGGTCGGGACGGTACCTACGAGCAGTACGTC. It is translated as CASSHGGRDGTYEQYV.

The chain recombines TRBV14 with TRBJ2-3; no reliable D call. The CDR3 contains 14 residues. Germline lookup yields CDR1 SGHDN and CDR2 FVKESK. V lost 1 base and J 1 base, leaving 6 bases between the germline ends. CDR3 bases: TGTGCCAGCAGCCAAGTTCGGCGCACAGATACGCAGTATTTT. It translates to CASSQVRRTDTQYF.

The chain uses TRBV7-8 and TRBJ1-2; D unresolved. Germline CDR1 SGHVS, CDR2 FQNEAQ. CDR3 length equals 14 residues. V lost 2 bases to trimming and J lost 4 bases, with 11 bases between them. The CDR3 coding sequence is TGTGCCAGCAGCTTATCTCCAGTAGGCTATGGCTACACCTTC. Protein sequence: CASSLSPVGYGYTF.

The genes are TRBV20-1 and TRBJ2-7; TRBD2 matches at 7 bases. CDR1 is DFQATT and CDR2 is SNEGSKA in the germline V gene (reference sequence). V shed 6 bases, J shed 2 bases, and the junction held 7 bases outside the gene matches. This CDR3 spans 13 amino acids. CDR3 nucleotide sequence: TGCAGTGCCCGAGCGGGACTCGCCTACGAGCAGTACTTC. Translated: CSARAGLAYEQYF.

This clonotype was counted a few times. This chain joins TRBV28 and TRBJ2-7; the D gene could be TRBD1 or TRBD2 (6 bases each). V was shortened by 4 bases and J by 2 bases, with 15 bases between the two germline ends. CDR1 and CDR2 from the germline V gene are MDHEN and SYDVKM. The CDR3 runs 15 residues. DNA of the CDR3: TGTGCCAGCAGTTCAGGGGCGGGATACCCCTACGAGCAGTACTTC. Amino acids: CASSSGAGYPYEQYF.

The V call is TRBV5-8, the J call TRBJ2-1; the match to TRBD2 covers 8 bases. This CDR3 has 16 residues. J gave up 4 bases and V 4 bases, and 10 bases lay outside the gene matches. Looked up from germline, CDR1 is SGHTS and CDR2 is YDEGEE. CDR3 DNA sequence: TGTGCCAGCAGCAGGGGTAGCGGGATGTTTTACAATGAGCAGTTCTTC. Its protein is CASSRGSGMFYNEQFF.

This clonotype was observed at least ten times. The J gene is TRBJ1-1, the V gene TRBV7-2; TRBD1 agrees at 8 bases. Trimming cost V 6 bases and J 3 bases; bases outside gene matches: 6. The germline V gene encodes CDR1 SGHTA and CDR2 FQGNSA. This CDR3 has 14 amino acids. The CDR3 sequence is CASRYDRGYTEAFF. CDR3 DNA: TGTGCCAGCAGGTATGACAGGGGTTACACTGAAGCTTTCTTT.

This clonotype was found many times. The chain combines TRBV10-2 with TRBJ2-7, with a tentative D call TRBD1 (5 bases). V lost 7 bases and J lost 2, with 12 bases in between. Germline-derived CDR1 and CDR2 are WSHSY and SAAADI. This CDR3 is built from 13 residues. The CDR3: CASMRQNTYEQYF. In DNA form, the CDR3 reads TGCGCCAGCATGAGACAGAATACCTACGAGCAGTACTTC.

This clonotype was detected only a few times. The rearrangement links TRBV6-5 to TRBJ1-5; 8 nucleotides match TRBD1. Unmatched junction bases numbered 10, after V lost 6 bases and J lost 9 bases. The CDR3 runs to 14 residues. Germline CDR1 is MNHEY and CDR2 is SVGAGI. In DNA form, the CDR3 reads TGTGCCAGCAGATTCGACAGGGGCACCCCGCCCCAGCATTTT. Protein: CASRFDRGTPPQHF.

The gene calls are TRBV7-8 and TRBJ1-1; the D is unclear. The V end lost 5 bases, the J end lost 2 bases, and 9 bases lay between the germline ends. The CDR3 is 13 residues long. CDR1 and CDR2 from the germline V gene are SGHVS and FQNEAQ. The CDR3 reads CASSPTSNTEAFF. CDR3 bases: TGTGCCAGCAGCCCCACTAGCAACACTGAAGCTTTCTTT.

This chain connects TRBV19 to TRBJ1-2; tentatively, D is TRBD1 (5 bases). V gave up 3 bases and J gave up 4 bases, with 12 bases separating them. CDR1 is LNHDA, CDR2 SQIVND, per germline (reference sequence). There are 14 residues in the CDR3. The CDR3 sequence is CASSIDSKSYGYTF. CDR3 nucleotides: TGTGCCAGTAGTATCGACAGTAAAAGCTATGGCTACACCTTC.

This clonotype was seen repeatedly, ten times or more. This chain connects TRBV4-3 to TRBJ2-3; TRBD2 is a possible D gene (5 bases). Trimming removed 4 bases at V and 0 bases at J, with 14 bases between. This CDR3 spans 16 amino acids. Germline V gene lookup returns CDR1 LGHNA and CDR2 YSLEER. The CDR3 sequence: CASSPTGIPSTDTQYF. The CDR3 region has the DNA TGCGCCAGCAGCCCGACCGGGATACCAAGCACAGATACGCAGTATTTT.

This clonotype was observed a few times. The chain joins TRBV10-3 to TRBJ2-3, with TRBD2 matching 9 bases. With V trimmed by 2 bases and J by 3 bases, 6 bases remained unmatched. The CDR3 sequence is 16 residues long. The V gene's germline CDR1 is ENHRY and CDR2 SYGVKD. CDR3 sequence reads: CAISEPLAGLTDTQYF. As DNA, the CDR3 is TGTGCCATCAGTGAGCCCCTAGCGGGGCTGACAGATACGCAGTATTTT.

There are a few counts of this clonotype. The rearrangement links TRBV6-1 to TRBJ2-1; no clear D. Germline assignment: CDR1 MNHNS and CDR2 SASEGT. CDR3 length: 15 amino acids. V was cut by 5 bases and J by 6 bases, with 17 bases left in between. The CDR3 spells CASSSPRAAGNEQFF. DNA of the CDR3: TGTGCCAGCAGTTCTCCCCGGGCCGCCGGCAATGAGCAGTTCTTC.

This chain uses TRBV27 with TRBJ2-7; weak D call: TRBD2 (6 bases). The ends were cut back, 7 bases at V and 2 bases at J, with 15 bases in the middle. Germline CDR1 is MNHEY and CDR2 is SMNVEV (reference sequence). The CDR3 runs 14 residues. CDR3 DNA sequence: TGTGCCAGCAATATGCGGGGTTCGACCTACGAGCAGTACTTC. Translating gives CASNMRGSTYEQYF.

The chain uses TRBV28 and TRBJ2-2; D possibly corresponds to TRBD2 (6 bases). CDR1 and CDR2 (germline): MDHEN, SYDVKM. The CDR3 totals 13 residues. Between the trimmed V and J ends, which lost 6 bases and 10 bases, there was a span of 15 bases. The CDR3 spells CASSGRGWEELFF. As DNA, the CDR3 is TGTGCCAGCAGCGGGAGAGGGTGGGAGGAGCTGTTTTTT.

This clonotype was counted a few times. The chain combines TRBV27 with TRBJ2-7, with D unclear. This CDR3 has 15 amino acids. V lost 5 bases and J lost 0, with 14 bases in between. Germline V gives CDR1 MNHEY, CDR2 SMNVEV (reference sequence). CDR3 sequence: CASSRFPKNSYEQYF. CDR3 DNA: TGTGCCAGCAGTCGTTTTCCAAAAAACTCCTACGAGCAGTACTTC.

The chain recombines TRBV20-1 with TRBJ1-2; TRBD1 might be the D (5 bases). V lost 6 bases, J lost 1 base, and 15 bases lay in between. Germline CDR1 is DFQATT and CDR2 is SNEGSKA (reference sequence). The CDR3 is 14 amino acids. CDR3 residues: CSAEVIGGNYGYTF. CDR3 sequence (DNA): TGCAGTGCGGAAGTTATCGGGGGTAACTATGGCTACACCTTC.